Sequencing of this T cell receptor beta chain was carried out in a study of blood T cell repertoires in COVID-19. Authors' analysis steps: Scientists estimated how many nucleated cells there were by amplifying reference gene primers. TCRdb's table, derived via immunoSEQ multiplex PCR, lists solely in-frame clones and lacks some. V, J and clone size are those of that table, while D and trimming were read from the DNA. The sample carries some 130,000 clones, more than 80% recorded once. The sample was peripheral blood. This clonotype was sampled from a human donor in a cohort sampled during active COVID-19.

CDR3 sequence (DNA): TGTGCCAGCAGCTTAACCGGGTTCGGGGAAAAACTGTTTTTT. It encodes CASSLTGFGEKLFF. The chain carries TRBV7-2 and TRBJ1-4; no clear D gene. From germline, CDR1 is SGHTA and CDR2 FQGNSA. The CDR3 contains 14 residues. Trimming stripped 2 bases from V and 8 bases from J, with 12 bases between.